This TCR beta chain comes out of a study of identifying expanded T cells in peripheral blood. Study-level findings and limits: Variance in clone template counts between roughly two-week samples significantly increased with total template count across all healthy donors. Differentially abundant clones: 1 to 1.5 between replicates, about 17 at about two weeks, 19 to 20 at four.

For this clone: Its cognate antigen is unknown.

Measured with immunoSEQ multiplex PCR; TCRdb has only the in-frame clones, and not every one. In the table there are approximately 58,000 clones, about nine tenths of which are singletons. Healthy donors had no documented immune events, such as infections, while sampled. From germline, CDR1 is LNHDA and CDR2 SQIVND (reference sequence). This CDR3 has 14 amino acids. J lost 6 bases, V lost 4 bases, and 4 bases had no gene match. V and J are TRBV19 and TRBJ2-1; TRBD2 agrees at 9 bases. This sequence was found in a person between 18 and 70 years old in good health. Sequencing input: blood. The CDR3 bases are TGTGCCAGTAGTAGCGGGAGGGATGTCAATGAGCAGTTCTTC. Translating it yields CASSSGRDVNEQFF. Supplemented by reference TRBV19 and TRBJ2-1, the full variable domain reads DGGITQSPKYLFRKEGQNVTLSCEQNLNHDAMYWYRQDPGQGLRLIYYSQIVNDFQKGDIAEGYSVSREKKESFPLTVTSAQKNPTAFYLCASSSGRDVNEQFFGPGTRLTVL.